One and the same sample provided the 23 T cell receptor beta chains below, sequenced in a study of blood T cell repertoires in COVID-19. The assay was immunoSEQ multiplex PCR, and TCRdb's table has in-frame clones only and misses some. This sample has 88,000 or so clones, with roughly 90% found just once. Source material: peripheral blood. These receptors originate from a man between 60 and 70 years old with acute or convalescent COVID-19.

The genes are TRBV29-1 and TRBJ2-3, with TRBD1 matching over 9 bases. CDR3 length equals 14 residues. Germline V CDR1 and CDR2: SQVTM, ANQGSEA. Trimming removed 7 bases from V and 1 base from J; junction bases left unmatched: 6. This CDR3 is CSAQTGGRTDTQYF. CDR3 nucleotides: TGCAGCGCCCAGACAGGGGGGCGCACAGATACGCAGTATTTT.

The CDR3 loop reads CSARGERYGYTF. The CDR3, as DNA: TGCAGCGCCAGGGGGGAGAGGTATGGCTACACCTTC. The rearrangement joins TRBV29-1 to TRBJ1-2; the match to TRBD1 covers 7 bases. The germline V gene has CDR1 SQVTM and CDR2 ANQGSEA. The CDR3 is 12 amino acids. V lost 7 bases to trimming and J lost 5 bases; unmatched junction nucleotides: 7.

This CDR3 is CASSPGEADTQYF. The CDR3 DNA reads as TGTGCCAGCTCACCAGGGGAGGCAGATACGCAGTATTTT. This rearrangement joins TRBV18 to TRBJ2-3; D perhaps matches TRBD2 (6 bases). The CDR3 has 13 amino acids. Trimming left V 2 bases short and J 4 bases short, with 7 bases between. Germline assignment: CDR1 KGHSH and CDR2 LQKENI.

The rearrangement uses TRBV19 and TRBJ2-1; no clear D. V lost 3 bases, J lost 0 bases, and 9 bases lay in between. The CDR3 loop spans 15 amino acids. The germline V gene has CDR1 LNHDA and CDR2 SQIVND (reference sequence). The CDR3 region has the DNA TGTGCCAGTAGTATCGCGGTAGGCTCCTACAATGAGCAGTTCTTC. Amino acids: CASSIAVGSYNEQFF.

The rearrangement joins TRBV29-1 to TRBJ1-2; 8 bases line up with TRBD1. Trimming took 8 bases from V and 2 from J; bases not matched to a gene: 7. Germline assignment: CDR1 SQVTM and CDR2 ANQGSEA. This CDR3 has 13 amino acids. CDR3 DNA sequence: TGCAGCTTTTCCAGGGGGCGCAACTATGGCTACACCTTC. This gives the protein CSFSRGRNYGYTF.

The rearrangement joins TRBV6-5 to TRBJ1-1, with TRBD1 matching 7 bases. The CDR3 has 14 amino acids. Germline V gene data show CDR1 as MNHEY and CDR2 as SVGAGI. V gave up 10 bases and J gave up 0 bases; unmatched junction bases: 8. CDR3: CATRTGTMNTEAFF. The CDR3 DNA reads TGTGCCACCCGGACAGGCACGATGAACACTGAAGCTTTCTTT.

The chain joins TRBV18 to TRBJ2-7, with 14 bases lining up with TRBD2. The germline CDR1 and CDR2 sequences are KGHSH and LQKENI. The CDR3 has 16 amino acids. Germline trimming cut 4 bases from V and 4 bases from J; bases unmatched to any gene: 6. CDR3 amino acids: CASSRTSGRSGYEQYF. In DNA, the CDR3 is TGTGCCAGCTCACGGACTAGCGGGAGGTCTGGTTACGAGCAGTACTTC.

The chain links TRBV7-9 to TRBJ1-2; no clear D gene. Germline values: CDR1 SEHNR, CDR2 FQNEAQ (reference sequence). With 1 base removed from V and 6 bases from J, the gap between germline ends came to 15 bases. The CDR3 has 15 amino acids. Written as DNA, the CDR3 is TGTGCCAGCAGCTTAGGTCTGGGAGGACTAGATGGCTACACCTTC. It is translated as CASSLGLGGLDGYTF.

The chain is built from TRBV7-2 and TRBJ2-1; D is unclear. The CDR3 consists of 13 residues. Trimming cost V 1 base and J 6 bases, with 7 bases left between them. The germline CDR1 and CDR2 sequences are SGHTA and FQGNSA. CDR3 nucleotides: TGTGCCAGCAGCTTAGATCAGTCCAATGAGCAGTTCTTC. Its protein product is CASSLDQSNEQFF.

V is TRBV27 and J is TRBJ2-3, with 10 bases lining up with TRBD2. CDR1 MNHEY and CDR2 SMNVEV come from the germline V gene (reference sequence). Trimming took 5 bases from V and 4 from J; bases not matched to a gene: 12. The CDR3 loop spans 17 amino acids. As DNA, the CDR3 is TGTGCCAGCAGTCCTTTAACCCTAGCGGGAGAGGCAGATACGCAGTATTTT. Translation: CASSPLTLAGEADTQYF.

This chain connects TRBV11-2 to TRBJ1-5; 8 bases agree with TRBD1. Losses at the gene ends were 1 base for V and 6 bases for J; bases not matched to a gene: 5. From germline, CDR1 is SGHAT and CDR2 FQNNGV. The CDR3 has 15 residues. CDR3 in DNA: TGTGCCAGCAGCTTAGGGCAGGGGGCCCTTCAGCCCCAGCATTTT. It yields the protein CASSLGQGALQPQHF. The variable domain in full, completed from reference TRBV11-2 and TRBJ1-5, reads EAGVAQSPRYKIIEKRQSVAFWCNPISGHATLYWYQQILGQGPKLLIQFQNNGVVDDSQLPKDRFSAERLKGVDSTLKIQPAKLEDSAVYLCASSLGQGALQPQHFGDGTRLSIL.

The CDR3 nucleotides are TGTGCCAGTAGTATTTTAGCGGGAGGGCCCATTAGTAATCGTGAGCAGTTCTTC. Protein product: CASSILAGGPISNREQFF. This rearrangement joins TRBV19 to TRBJ2-1; 11 bases align to TRBD2. From germline, CDR1 is LNHDA and CDR2 SQIVND (reference sequence). The CDR3 has 18 residues. V lost 3 bases to trimming and J lost 9 bases; unmatched junction nucleotides: 16.

This chain connects TRBV5-1 to TRBJ2-2; 7 positions agree with TRBD2. The germline gives CDR1 SGHRS, CDR2 YFSETQ. The V and J ends lost 6 bases and 3 bases, in that order; junction bases with no gene match: 14. CDR3 length: 17 amino acids. This chain's CDR3 is CASTVEGGRPDTGELFF. The CDR3 nucleotides read TGCGCCAGCACCGTCGAAGGCGGGAGACCGGACACCGGGGAGCTGTTTTTT.

The CDR3 loop is CARSLGRGRARDQPQHF. Written as DNA, the CDR3 is TGTGCCAGAAGCTTGGGCAGGGGGCGAGCTCGAGATCAGCCCCAGCATTTT. The chain combines TRBV5-3 with TRBJ1-5, with 8 bases that match TRBD1. TRBV5-3 is sorted into the ORF group, with uncertain function. The CDR3 has 17 amino acids. The V segment lost 0 bases and the J segment 5 bases; nucleotides outside the gene matches: 10.

The chain links TRBV27 to TRBJ1-2; 9 bases line up with TRBD1. The CDR3 length is 17 residues. CDR1 is MNHEY, CDR2 SMNVEV, per germline (reference sequence). Trimming removed 5 bases from V and 6 bases from J; junction bases left unmatched: 16. The CDR3 protein is CASSPYAPRGQGHGYTF. As DNA, the CDR3 is TGTGCCAGCAGTCCATATGCCCCCCGGGGACAGGGACATGGCTACACCTTC.

This rearrangement joins TRBV5-1 to TRBJ2-5, with 7 bases fitting TRBD1. The CDR3 consists of 14 residues. V dropped 1 base and J dropped 7; count of bases not matched to a gene: 7. Germline assignment: CDR1 SGHRS and CDR2 YFSETQ. CDR3 in amino acids: CASSLQGGVGTQYF. In DNA, the CDR3 is TGCGCCAGCAGCTTGCAAGGGGGCGTTGGGACCCAGTACTTC.

The V gene is TRBV5-1, the J gene TRBJ1-2; 7 nucleotides agree with TRBD1. The CDR3 is made up of 14 amino acids. Germline CDR1 is SGHRS and CDR2 is YFSETQ. V shed 3 bases, J shed 8 bases, and the junction held 10 bases outside the gene matches. In DNA form, the CDR3 reads TGCGCCAGCAGCTACTCCCTTGGACAGGCCGGCTACACCTTC. Encoded protein: CASSYSLGQAGYTF.

The rearrangement joins TRBV6-2 or TRBV6-3 to TRBJ1-5; weak D call: TRBD1 (5 bases). Germline values: CDR1 MNHEY, CDR2 SVGEGT. CDR3 length equals 16 residues. Trimming pared 5 bases from V and 1 base from J, leaving 15 bases between. The DNA of the CDR3 is TGTGCCAGCAGTGGCCTCCAGGGTGGGAGCAATCAGCCCCAGCATTTT. Translated: CASSGLQGGSNQPQHF.

J is TRBJ1-3 and V is TRBV5-1, with TRBD1 matching 9 bases. The CDR3 totals 18 residues. V lost 4 bases and J lost 0; bases outside the gene matches: 11. Germline V CDR1 and CDR2: SGHRS, YFSETQ. CDR3 loop: CASSPLQGAYYSGNTIYF. CDR3 coding DNA: TGCGCCAGCAGCCCTTTACAGGGGGCATATTACTCTGGAAACACCATATATTTT.

The chain recombines TRBV19 with TRBJ2-1, with 7 bases lining up with TRBD1. J gave up 5 bases and V 5 bases, and 6 bases lay outside the gene matches. The CDR3 consists of 14 residues. Germline V lookup: CDR1 LNHDA, CDR2 SQIVND (reference sequence). CDR3 in DNA: TGTGCCAGTAGTCCGACAGGGTACGACAATGAGCAGTTCTTC. Translating it yields CASSPTGYDNEQFF.

The J gene is TRBJ2-1, the V gene TRBV2, with D perhaps TRBD2 (6 bases). Germline CDR1 is SNHLY and CDR2 is FYNNEI. This CDR3 contains 13 residues. Trimming pared 7 bases from V and 9 bases from J, leaving 16 bases between. CDR3 protein: CASNRAGIFEQFF. The CDR3, as DNA: TGTGCCAGCAATAGGGCGGGAATTTTTGAGCAGTTCTTC.

The chain has TRBV30 and TRBJ1-6; 8 bases map to TRBD1. The CDR3 is 13 amino acids. With 4 bases clipped from V and 12 bases from J, the junction kept 8 bases outside the gene matches. Germline V gene lookup returns CDR1 GTSNPN and CDR2 SVGIG (reference sequence). The CDR3 spells CAWTGGALKPLHF. Written as DNA, the CDR3 is TGTGCCTGGACAGGGGGCGCTTTGAAACCCCTCCACTTT.

This clone appeared a single time. The V call is TRBV5-4, the J call TRBJ2-6, with 7 bases matching TRBD1. Germline V gene sequence: CDR1 SGHNT, CDR2 YYREEE (reference sequence). The CDR3 covers 16 residues. V gave up 7 bases and J gave up 0 bases; unmatched junction bases: 7. CDR3: CASLYRGPSGANVLTF. CDR3 coding DNA: TGTGCCAGCCTATACAGGGGCCCCTCTGGGGCCAACGTCCTGACTTTC.